Each of the 31 T cell receptor beta chains below was sequenced from the same sample in a study of blood T cells in healthy people across ages. PCR was performed a second time for about 7 to 11 cycles using a sample-barcoded 5' primer and a J-beta primer mix. TCRdb re-called the 5' RACE reads through MiXCR, storing one row per CDR3 protein. The repertoire holds 850,000 to 950,000 distinct CDR3 sequences, about 30% seen once, with around a sixth in the top ten. Sequenced: blood. These receptors all stem from a woman over 75 in good health.

As to this clonotype: Possible read error: a much larger clone is one base away. The CDR3 DNA sequence: TGTGCCAGCAGGTACAACAGGGGTGGTACGCAGTATTTT. Translating it yields CASRYNRGGTQYF. V and J are TRBV6-2 or TRBV6-3 and TRBJ2-3, with 7 nucleotides matching TRBD1. V trimming: 6 bases; J trimming: 8 bases; junction bases outside the gene matches: 8. Germline V gene lookup returns CDR1 MNHEY and CDR2 SVGEGT. The CDR3 loop spans 13 amino acids.

The V gene is TRBV7-9, the J gene TRBJ1-5; 7 bases fit TRBD1. The germline CDR1 and CDR2 sequences are SEHNR and FQNEAQ (reference sequence). The ends lost 0 bases at V and 4 bases at J; junction bases unmatched: 6. The CDR3 extends over 16 amino acids. CDR3 DNA: TGTGCCAGCAGCTTAGCGGGGGGACAGCCTAATCAGCCCCAGCATTTT. Protein product: CASSLAGGQPNQPQHF. The complete variable domain, with remaining parts taken from reference TRBV7-9 and TRBJ1-5, reads DTGVSQNPRHKITKRGQNVTFRCDPISEHNRLYWYRQTLGQGPEFLTYFQNEAQLEKSRLLSDRFSAERPKGSFSTLEIQRTEQGDSAMYLCASSLAGGQPNQPQHFGDGTRLSIL.

This clonotype has more than one count but fewer than ten. The DNA for the CDR3 is TGTGCCTGGAGTGGGCAGGGGAACACTGAAGCTTTCTTT. It encodes CAWSGQGNTEAFF. This chain joins TRBV30 and TRBJ1-1; the D gene is possibly TRBD1 (5 bases). Looked up from germline, CDR1 is GTSNPN and CDR2 is SVGIG (reference sequence). The CDR3 spans 13 residues. The germline V and J ends were trimmed by 1 base and 1 base, with 7 bases remaining between them.

The CDR3 region has the DNA TGTGCCAGCAGACAGGGACCCTATAGCAATCAGCCCCAGCATTTT. Translating gives CASRQGPYSNQPQHF. The rearrangement joins TRBV6-2 or TRBV6-3 to TRBJ1-5; the D gene is possibly TRBD1 (6 bases). Germline assignment: CDR1 MNHEY and CDR2 SVGEGT. The V end lost 6 bases, the J end lost 0 bases, and 12 bases lay between the germline ends. The CDR3 spans 15 residues.

As for this clonotype: Possible read error: a much larger clone is one base away. The chain carries TRBV7-2 and TRBJ2-5, with 12 bases identical to TRBD2. The CDR3 is made up of 16 amino acids. In germline, CDR1 is SGHTA, CDR2 FQGNSA. The V gene end was trimmed by 5 bases and the J gene end by 11 bases; junction bases not matched to a gene: 15. The CDR3 loop reads CASSLRGLAGRNEQYF. CDR3 DNA sequence: TGTGCCAGCAGCCTGAGAGGACTAGCGGGAAGAAATGAGCAGTACTTC.

The V and J genes are TRBV5-5 and TRBJ2-5, with 7 bases that match TRBD2. The CDR3 runs to 14 residues. Germline CDR1 is SGHKS and CDR2 is YYEKEE (reference sequence). With 7 bases clipped from V and 2 bases from J, the junction kept 8 bases outside the gene matches. The CDR3: CASERGGVQETQYF. The CDR3 coding sequence is TGTGCCAGCGAGAGGGGAGGGGTTCAAGAGACCCAGTACTTC.

The chain joins TRBV5-8 to TRBJ1-6; TRBD1 aligns across 7 bases. From germline, CDR1 is SGHTS and CDR2 YDEGEE. V lost 4 bases, J lost 2 bases, and 3 bases stayed unmatched. CDR3 length: 15 residues. In nucleotides, the CDR3 is TGTGCCAGCAGCAAGGGACAGACCTATAATTCACCCCTCCACTTT. Translated: CASSKGQTYNSPLHF.

This rearrangement joins TRBV19 to TRBJ2-4; D is perhaps TRBD1 or TRBD2 (6 bases each). This CDR3 comprises 14 residues. With 3 bases removed from V and 6 bases from J, the gap between germline ends came to 12 bases. Germline CDR1 LNHDA, CDR2 SQIVND (reference sequence). The CDR3 sequence is CASSILGGSNIQYF. The CDR3 DNA reads TGTGCCAGTAGTATTCTGGGGGGCTCAAACATTCAGTACTTC.

This clonotype was counted many times. J is TRBJ1-2 and V is TRBV14, with D unresolved. Trimming removed 1 base at V and 4 bases at J, with 13 bases between. The CDR3 has 15 amino acids. The germline gives CDR1 SGHDN, CDR2 FVKESK. CDR3 DNA: TGTGCCAGCAGCCAAGGCAGAGGGTGGGGCTATGGCTACACCTTC. As protein: CASSQGRGWGYGYTF.

This clonotype was detected ten times or more. The chain carries TRBV4-2 and TRBJ2-3; 7 nucleotides align to TRBD2. V shed 0 bases, J shed 0 bases, and the junction held 3 bases outside the gene matches. Germline assignment: CDR1 LGHNA and CDR2 YNFKEQ. There are 16 residues in the CDR3. The CDR3 DNA is TGTGCCAGCAGCCAAGAATGGGGGGGAAGCACAGATACGCAGTATTTT. Residues: CASSQEWGGSTDTQYF.

This clonotype was detected a few times. V and J are TRBV6-1 and TRBJ1-5, with D possibly TRBD1 on 5 matching bases. The V gene lost 8 bases and the J gene lost 1 base, with 12 bases spanning the gap. From germline, CDR1 is MNHNS and CDR2 SASEGT. This CDR3 contains 14 residues. CDR3 in amino acids: CASARGLSNQPQHF. The CDR3 bases are TGTGCCAGCGCGCGGGGCTTGAGCAATCAGCCCCAGCATTTT.

This clonotype was picked up a small number of times. One end of the junction is discordant with germline, which a read error may explain. The chain uses TRBV25-1 and TRBJ1-1, with TRBD1 as a possible D gene (5 bases). The CDR3 covers 17 residues. CDR1 and CDR2 from the germline V gene are MGHDK and SYGVNS. As DNA, the CDR3 is TGCGCCAGCAGTGAAGAAGAGAGGGGCCGGGGCCGGGCTGAAGCTTTCTTT. Its protein is CASSEEERGRGRAEAFF. The variable domain in full, completed from reference TRBV25-1 and TRBJ1-1, reads EADIYQTPRYLVIGTGKKITLECSQTMGHDKMYWYQQDPGMELHLIHYSYGVNSTEKGDLSSESTVSRIRTEHFPLTLESARPSHTSQYLCASSEEERGRGRAEAFFGQGTRLTVV.

This clonotype was detected a few times. In nucleotides, the CDR3 is TGTGCCAGCAGCCATGCAGGACAGGGGGCTGTGGACGAGCAGTACTTC. Translated, it gives CASSHAGQGAVDEQYF. The chain is built from TRBV14 and TRBJ2-7; TRBD1 agrees at 11 bases. The V gene's germline CDR1 is SGHDN and CDR2 FVKESK. The CDR3 spans 16 residues. Unmatched junction bases numbered 9, after V lost 3 bases and J lost 5 bases.

This clonotype appeared a few times. This chain connects TRBV3-1 to TRBJ2-6; 10 nucleotides align to TRBD1. V was clipped by 4 bases and J by 0 bases; unmatched bases: 12. This CDR3 region has 20 residues. Germline V gene lookup returns CDR1 LGHDT and CDR2 YNNKEL (reference sequence). CDR3 DNA sequence: TGTGCCAGCAGCCGGGGACAGGGGCCCACGCAATTCTCTGGGGCCAACGTCCTGACTTTC. Residues: CASSRGQGPTQFSGANVLTF.

This clonotype was counted ten times or more. The gene calls are TRBV12-3 or TRBV12-4 and TRBJ2-5; 7 nucleotides line up with TRBD2. The trim removed 1 base at V and 4 bases at J, leaving 3 bases unmatched. This CDR3 spans 14 amino acids. CDR3 sequence: CASSLGGGSETQYF. Here the CDR3 DNA reads TGTGCCAGCAGTTTAGGGGGGGGGTCAGAGACCCAGTACTTC.

The chain employs TRBV6-1 and TRBJ2-3, with TRBD2 matching 8 bases. Losses at the gene ends were 1 base for V and 0 bases for J; bases not matched to a gene: 9. Germline V gives CDR1 MNHNS, CDR2 SASEGT. The CDR3 spans 18 residues. The CDR3 sequence: CASSEVSLGLASTDTQYF. The CDR3 DNA reads TGTGCCAGCAGTGAAGTGTCACTCGGACTAGCAAGCACAGATACGCAGTATTTT.

Comment on this clonotype: Since a much larger clone is just one base distant, this may be a read error. V is TRBV5-1 and J is TRBJ2-4, with 11 bases fitting TRBD2. The germline gives CDR1 SGHRS, CDR2 YFSETQ. The CDR3 has 16 residues. With 1 base clipped from V and 13 bases from J, the junction kept 13 bases outside the gene matches. Written as DNA, the CDR3 is TGCGCCAGCAGCTTGACCTTAGCGGGGGGGCTTTACGGGCAGTACTTC. This sequence encodes CASSLTLAGGLYGQYF. Looking up the rest from reference TRBV5-1 and TRBJ2-4 gives the full variable domain: KAGVTQTPRYLIKTRGQQVTLSCSPISGHRSVSWYQQTPGQGLQFLFEYFSETQRNKGNFPGRFSGRQFSNSRSEMNVSTLELGDSALYLCASSLTLAGGLYGQYFGAGTRLSVL.

The CDR3 bases are TGCGCCAGCAGCTTGAATGGGGGCGGGATCGGTAGTGGCTACACCTTC. This gives the protein CASSLNGGGIGSGYTF. This sequence joins TRBV5-1 and TRBJ1-2, with D tentatively TRBD1 (6 bases). Trimming pared 1 base from V and 7 bases from J, leaving 20 bases between. Looked up from germline, CDR1 is SGHRS and CDR2 is YFSETQ. The CDR3 consists of 16 residues.

The rearrangement links TRBV11-2 to TRBJ2-1, with TRBD2 matching over 10 bases. CDR1 SGHAT and CDR2 FQNNGV come from the germline V gene. This CDR3 comprises 18 residues. The V segment lost 8 bases and the J segment 0 bases; nucleotides outside the gene matches: 13. The CDR3, as DNA: TGTGCCAGCTCCTCTCTCGGGCTAGCGGGGGACTCCTACAATGAGCAGTTCTTC. Its protein product is CASSSLGLAGDSYNEQFF.

This clonotype was seen only a few times. The chain combines TRBV20-1 with TRBJ1-2, with 8 bases identical to TRBD1. Germline CDR1 and CDR2: DFQATT and SNEGSKA (reference sequence). Trimming removed 1 base from V and 2 bases from J; junction bases left unmatched: 9. There are 16 residues in the CDR3. As DNA, the CDR3 is TGCAGTGCTAGAGGGACAGGGACTGGGGGAAACTATGGCTACACCTTC. Its protein product is CSARGTGTGGNYGYTF.

The chain employs TRBV7-2 and TRBJ2-7; 8 nucleotides align to TRBD1. The DNA end is a closer match to TRBJ2-5, so the J assignment may be wrong. This CDR3 has 15 residues. Per the germline V gene, CDR1 is SGHTA and CDR2 is FQGNSA. The CDR3 is CASSLRTGRGETQYF. The CDR3 DNA reads as TGTGCCAGCAGCTTAAGGACAGGGCGAGGGGAGACCCAGTACTTC.

There are a few counts of this clonotype. V usage is TRBV18 and J usage is TRBJ1-2; D not resolved. In germline, CDR1 is KGHSH, CDR2 LQKENI. Trimming left V 0 bases short and J 0 bases short, with 11 bases between. The CDR3 is 16 amino acids. CDR3 sequence reads: CASSPPSARSNYGYTF. The CDR3 DNA follows: TGTGCCAGCTCACCACCTAGCGCCCGTTCTAACTATGGCTACACCTTC.

The V call is TRBV4-3, the J call TRBJ1-2, with a tentative D call TRBD1 (6 bases). Germline loops: CDR1 LGHNA, CDR2 YSLEER. CDR3 length: 17 amino acids. V dropped 2 bases and J dropped 7 bases, with 23 bases sitting between them. The CDR3 sequence is CASSQRGVGGAGSGYTF. The CDR3, as DNA: TGCGCCAGCAGCCAAAGGGGGGTGGGGGGCGCTGGGAGTGGCTACACCTTC.

With regard to this clonotype: With a much larger clone just one base away, this may be a read error. The chain links TRBV24-1 to TRBJ2-1; TRBD1 might be the D (6 bases). From germline, CDR1 is KGHDR and CDR2 SFDVKD. The CDR3 is made up of 13 amino acids. Trimming removed 5 bases from V and 9 bases from J, with 13 bases in between. CDR3 amino acids: CATSGQQGGEQFF. The CDR3 DNA sequence: TGTGCCACCAGTGGACAACAGGGTGGTGAGCAGTTCTTC.

This clonotype was found once. One base away lies a much larger clone, so this may be a sequencing read error. The CDR3 does not close with the conserved phenylalanine or tryptophan, likely indicating a read error. The chain is built from TRBV5-4 and TRBJ2-1; D might be TRBD1 (5 bases). Germline V gives CDR1 SGHNT, CDR2 YYREEE (reference sequence). Trimming shortened V by 3 bases and J by 8 bases, and 6 bases separated the two germline ends. The CDR3 loop spans 11 amino acids. CDR3 residues: CASSSGYEQFL. In nucleotides, the CDR3 is TGTGCCAGCAGCTCAGGGTATGAGCAGTTCTTA.

In this sample, this clonotype turned up a few times. The chain is built from TRBV9 and TRBJ2-1, with D perhaps matching TRBD1 (7 bases). Trimming shortened V by 0 bases and J by 4 bases, and 14 bases separated the two germline ends. Per the germline V gene, CDR1 is SGDLS and CDR2 is YYNGEE. This CDR3 region has 16 residues. The CDR3 DNA follows: TGTGCCAGCAGCGTAGGGGGGGACAGACTTTACAATGAGCAGTTCTTC. Residues: CASSVGGDRLYNEQFF.

This clonotype was detected ten times or more. The genes are TRBV4-3 and TRBJ2-3, with 15 bases that match TRBD2. The ends lost 4 bases at V and 2 bases at J; junction bases unmatched: 13. This CDR3 comprises 20 residues. Germline CDR1 LGHNA, CDR2 YSLEER. The CDR3 region is CASSPWTSGGGIVITDTQYF. CDR3 DNA: TGCGCCAGCAGCCCCTGGACTAGCGGGGGGGGAATCGTAATCACAGATACGCAGTATTTT.

This clonotype was observed a few times. CDR3 nucleotide sequence: TGTGCCAGCAGCCCGACGACAGGGGGGGGCAATCAGCCCCAGCATTTT. Its protein product is CASSPTTGGGNQPQHF. This chain uses TRBV7-2 with TRBJ1-5; 9 bases are shared with TRBD1. With V trimmed by 5 bases and J by 2 bases, 7 bases remained unmatched. CDR1 is SGHTA, CDR2 FQGNSA, per germline. CDR3 length: 16 residues.

This clonotype showed up many times. The chain is built from TRBV5-4 and TRBJ2-5; the D is unclear. Germline CDR1 reads SGHNT; CDR2 reads YYREEE (reference sequence). The CDR3 is 13 residues long. Trimming stripped 3 bases from V and 1 base from J, with 7 bases between. DNA of the CDR3: TGTGCCAGCAGCTATGAACCCCAAGAGACCCAGTACTTC. Its protein is CASSYEPQETQYF.

This clonotype was found many times. The V call is TRBV6-2 or TRBV6-3, the J call TRBJ1-2, with D uncertain. V was pared by 9 bases and J by 0 bases, with 8 bases between. The CDR3 covers 12 residues. Germline V CDR1 and CDR2: MNHEY, SVGEGT. CDR3 sequence: CASGSSNYGYTF. Written as DNA, the CDR3 is TGTGCCAGTGGGAGTTCTAACTATGGCTACACCTTC.

This clonotype was detected only a few times. The rearrangement uses TRBV18 and TRBJ1-1; D might be TRBD1 (5 bases). Germline CDR1 and CDR2: KGHSH and LQKENI. The V end lost 1 base, the J end lost 6 bases, and 15 bases lay between the germline ends. This CDR3 region has 15 residues. The CDR3 spells CASSPLGAIKAEAFF. In DNA, the CDR3 is TGTGCCAGCTCACCACTAGGGGCCATAAAGGCTGAAGCTTTCTTT.